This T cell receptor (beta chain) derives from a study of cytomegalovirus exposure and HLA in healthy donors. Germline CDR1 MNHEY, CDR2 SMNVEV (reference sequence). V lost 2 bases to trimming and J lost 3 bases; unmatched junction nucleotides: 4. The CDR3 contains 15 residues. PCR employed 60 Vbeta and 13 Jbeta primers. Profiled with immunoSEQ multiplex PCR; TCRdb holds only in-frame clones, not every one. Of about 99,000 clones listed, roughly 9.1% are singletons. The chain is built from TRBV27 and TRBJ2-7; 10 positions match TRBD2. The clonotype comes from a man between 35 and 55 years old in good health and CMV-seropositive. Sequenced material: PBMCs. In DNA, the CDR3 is TGTGCCAGCAGTTTACACAGGACTAGCGGCTACGAGCAGTACTTC. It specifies CASSLHRTSGYEQYF.